This paragraph reports one TCR beta chain. This CDR3 has 15 amino acids. V shed 5 bases and J shed 4 bases, with 15 bases lying between them. Germline-derived CDR1 and CDR2 are SEHNR and FQNEAQ (reference sequence). This specimen comes from a study of OX40 agonist ivuxolimab in advanced cancers. Generated by immunoSEQ multiplex PCR, the TCRdb table keeps only in-frame clones and is missing some. The sample records under 85,000 clones, around 87% being singletons. This chain joins TRBV7-9 and TRBJ2-1, with TRBD2 as a possible D gene (6 bases). The sample here was CD4+ or CD8+ T cells sorted from blood, taken in a trial of the OX40 agonist ivuxolimab. The source is an adult with an advanced solid tumor such as melanoma, head and neck, liver or kidney cancer. CDR3 coding DNA: TGTGCCAGCAGCCCCCGCCTAGCGTATTACAATGAGCAGTTCTTC. Its protein product is CASSPRLAYYNEQFF.